Following are 23 T cell receptor beta chains from one sample sequenced in a study of cytomegalovirus exposure and HLA in healthy donors. Libraries were prepared by immunoSEQ multiplex PCR; TCRdb keeps only in-frame clonotypes and omits some of them. This sample has 140,000 or so clones; 87% occur once, and the top ten carry roughly 4.8%. Specimen: PBMCs. Receptor source: a man younger than 30 in good health and CMV-seropositive.

This clone was seen just once. This sequence joins TRBV28 and TRBJ1-1; the D is unclear. Trimming took 6 bases from V and 1 from J, leaving 6 bases between them. This CDR3 has 12 amino acids. Looked up from germline, CDR1 is MDHEN and CDR2 is SYDVKM. CDR3 loop: CASRTANTEAFF. The CDR3, as DNA: TGTGCCAGCAGAACAGCGAACACTGAAGCTTTCTTT.

The CDR3 protein is CATSRDQISYGYTF. The CDR3 DNA sequence: TGTGCCACCAGCAGAGACCAGATCTCCTATGGCTACACCTTC. The V and J genes are TRBV15 and TRBJ1-2; D is unresolved. This CDR3 spans 14 amino acids. In germline, CDR1 is LNHNV, CDR2 YYDKDF (reference sequence). V was shortened by 0 bases and J by 4 bases, with 9 bases between the two germline ends.

The rearrangement joins TRBV6-1 to TRBJ1-6; weak D call: TRBD1 (5 bases). CDR1 MNHNS and CDR2 SASEGT come from the germline V gene. The CDR3 loop spans 13 amino acids. V was pared by 8 bases and J by 11 bases, with 16 bases between. CDR3 DNA sequence: TGTGCCAGCGGCCGGGACTATACTACACCCCTCCACTTT. As protein: CASGRDYTTPLHF.

The sample holds many counts of this clone. J is TRBJ1-1 and V is TRBV10-2, with 8 nucleotides matching TRBD1. V dropped 2 bases and J dropped 1; count of bases not matched to a gene: 9. The CDR3 has 17 residues. CDR1 WSHSY and CDR2 SAAADI come from the germline V gene. The CDR3 region has the DNA TGCGCCAGCAGTGAGGTAGGACAGGGAGGGAGGAACACTGAAGCTTTCTTT. Amino acids: CASSEVGQGGRNTEAFF.

In its sample, this clone was seen a few times. The genes are TRBV4-2 and TRBJ2-7; 14 bases match TRBD2. Germline V lookup: CDR1 LGHNA, CDR2 YNFKEQ. The CDR3 is made up of 14 amino acids. Losses at the gene ends were 3 bases for V and 6 bases for J; bases not matched to a gene: 1. The CDR3 DNA is TGTGCCAGCAGCCAGACTAGCGGGGGGGCCGAGCAGTACTTC. Translated: CASSQTSGGAEQYF.

The chain is built from TRBV6-5 and TRBJ2-1; 10 bases align to TRBD2. The CDR3 is made up of 16 amino acids. V shed 2 bases and J 7 bases; nucleotides not matched to a gene: 8. Germline-derived CDR1 and CDR2 are MNHEY and SVGAGI. DNA for the CDR3: TGTGCCAGCAGTTACGCGGCTAGCGGGAGTATGAATGAGCAGTTCTTC. It is translated as CASSYAASGSMNEQFF.

The V call is TRBV28, the J call TRBJ1-2, with D possibly being TRBD1 (6 bases). The CDR3 loop spans 14 amino acids. From germline, CDR1 is MDHEN and CDR2 SYDVKM. Trimming took 5 bases from V and 2 from J, leaving 12 bases between them. CDR3 sequence reads: CASSLTQGNYGYTF. The CDR3, as DNA: TGTGCCAGCAGTCTAACCCAGGGGAACTATGGCTACACCTTC.

J is TRBJ1-1 and V is TRBV18; tentatively, D is TRBD1 (5 bases). The CDR3 extends over 13 amino acids. The germline CDR1 and CDR2 sequences are KGHSH and LQKENI. Trimming removed 6 bases from V and 4 bases from J, with 12 bases in between. The CDR3 sequence is CASSPDSITEAFF. The CDR3 coding sequence is TGTGCCAGCTCCCCCGACAGTATCACTGAAGCTTTCTTT.

This chain links TRBV6-6 with TRBJ2-7, with 9 bases matching TRBD1. The germline V gene encodes CDR1 MNHNY and CDR2 SVGAGI (reference sequence). The CDR3 has 14 amino acids. V dropped 10 bases and J dropped 0; count of bases not matched to a gene: 7. CDR3 sequence (DNA): TGTGCCACCACAAGACAGGGGGTCTCCTACGAGCAGTACTTC. It codes for CATTRQGVSYEQYF.

The rearrangement joins TRBV18 to TRBJ2-2; 7 bases line up with TRBD2. V dropped 4 bases and J dropped 1; count of bases not matched to a gene: 6. The germline gives CDR1 KGHSH, CDR2 LQKENI. This CDR3 has 16 residues. The chain's CDR3 is CASSRTLAENTGELFF. The CDR3, as DNA: TGTGCCAGCTCACGAACGCTAGCGGAGAACACCGGGGAGCTGTTTTTT.

The CDR3 sequence: CASSPGFKNTEAFF. The CDR3 coding sequence is TGTGCCAGCAGCCCGGGTTTTAAGAACACTGAAGCTTTCTTT. The chain couples TRBV11-2 to TRBJ1-1; D gene unclear. Germline V lookup: CDR1 SGHAT, CDR2 FQNNGV. The CDR3 is made up of 14 amino acids. Trimming took 5 bases from V and 1 from J, leaving 11 bases between them.

This clone was seen just once. The chain carries TRBV19 and TRBJ1-1; D may be TRBD1 (5 bases). Germline V lookup: CDR1 LNHDA, CDR2 SQIVND (reference sequence). The CDR3 contains 12 residues. The germline V and J ends were trimmed by 8 bases and 1 base, with 8 bases remaining between them. The CDR3 sequence: CASFDRNTEAFF. The CDR3 region has the DNA TGTGCCAGTTTTGACAGGAACACTGAAGCTTTCTTT.

This chain joins TRBV5-1 and TRBJ2-3; 8 nucleotides line up with TRBD1. V gave up 7 bases and J gave up 5 bases; unmatched junction bases: 9. CDR3 length equals 14 residues. Germline lookup yields CDR1 SGHRS and CDR2 YFSETQ. Here the CDR3 DNA reads TGCGCCAGCGGACAGGGTAGGAGTGAAGATACGCAGTATTTT. This sequence encodes CASGQGRSEDTQYF.

This rearrangement joins TRBV9 to TRBJ2-7, with D tentatively TRBD1 (6 bases). This CDR3 region has 14 residues. Deletions cut 0 bases from V and 7 bases from J, with 14 bases between. CDR1 SGDLS and CDR2 YYNGEE come from the germline V gene. The CDR3 spells CASSVGGTTLEQYF. The CDR3 region has the DNA TGTGCCAGCAGCGTAGGTGGGACAACTTTGGAGCAGTACTTC.

This chain joins TRBV6-5 and TRBJ1-5, with D tentatively TRBD1 (5 bases). V was shortened by 7 bases and J by 4 bases, with 17 bases between the two germline ends. Germline assignment: CDR1 MNHEY and CDR2 SVGAGI. This CDR3 spans 15 amino acids. In DNA, the CDR3 is TGTGCCAGCAAGGGGACCTCGGGAGAAAATCAGCCCCAGCATTTT. Encoded protein: CASKGTSGENQPQHF.

This chain joins TRBV30 and TRBJ1-2, with D possibly being TRBD1 (5 bases). This CDR3 spans 12 amino acids. V was shortened by 5 bases and J by 4 bases, with 11 bases between the two germline ends. Per germline, CDR1 GTSNPN and CDR2 SVGIG (reference sequence). The CDR3 bases are TGTGCCTGGGCTCAGGGAACCTATGGCTACACCTTC. This sequence encodes CAWAQGTYGYTF.

This sequence joins TRBV27 and TRBJ1-2; D not certain. V was cut by 5 bases and J by 3 bases, with 10 bases left in between. The CDR3 covers 13 residues. Germline assignment: CDR1 MNHEY and CDR2 SMNVEV (reference sequence). CDR3 region: CASSAPGYYGYTF. The CDR3 bases are TGTGCCAGCAGTGCCCCGGGGTACTATGGCTACACCTTC.

V usage is TRBV9 and J usage is TRBJ2-5; TRBD2 matches at 7 bases. V lost 0 bases and J lost 5; bases outside the gene matches: 13. Per the germline V gene, CDR1 is SGDLS and CDR2 is YYNGEE. The CDR3 runs to 17 residues. The CDR3 spells CASSVGVGGRAAETQYF. The CDR3 DNA reads as TGTGCCAGCAGCGTAGGGGTCGGAGGGAGGGCCGCGGAGACCCAGTACTTC.

The chain carries TRBV15 and TRBJ1-2, with D possibly TRBD1 on 5 matching bases. V gave up 5 bases and J gave up 3 bases, with 22 bases separating them. The CDR3 is made up of 17 amino acids. CDR1 and CDR2 from the germline V gene are LNHNV and YYDKDF (reference sequence). The CDR3 nucleotides are TGTGCCACCAGCTCCCCCCGGCCCAGGGATGGGGACTATGGCTACACCTTC. Translation: CATSSPRPRDGDYGYTF.

V usage is TRBV27 and J usage is TRBJ1-5; 7 nucleotides line up with TRBD1. J lost 2 bases, V lost 6 bases, and 7 bases had no gene match. The germline gives CDR1 MNHEY, CDR2 SMNVEV (reference sequence). The CDR3 has 15 residues. The DNA of the CDR3 is TGTGCCAGCAGGTCTCGACAGGGTGGCAATCAGCCCCAGCATTTT. Translating it yields CASRSRQGGNQPQHF.

The chain is built from TRBV19 and TRBJ1-2, with D unresolved. The CDR3 loop spans 13 amino acids. The V end lost 3 bases, the J end lost 3 bases, and 8 bases lay between the germline ends. Per germline, CDR1 LNHDA and CDR2 SQIVND (reference sequence). Here the CDR3 DNA reads TGTGCCAGTAGTATGAGTGGTGACTATGGCTACACCTTC. Translated, it gives CASSMSGDYGYTF.

The chain employs TRBV6-5 and TRBJ1-3; D is ambiguous. Deletions cut 2 bases from V and 0 bases from J, with 5 bases between. Germline V gene lookup returns CDR1 MNHEY and CDR2 SVGAGI. The CDR3 covers 14 residues. DNA of the CDR3: TGTGCCAGCAGTTACCGTTTCTCTGGAAACACCATATATTTT. Its translation: CASSYRFSGNTIYF.

In this sample, this clone turned up once. V is TRBV10-2 and J is TRBJ2-3, with TRBD2 matching 8 bases. V dropped 5 bases and J dropped 4; count of bases not matched to a gene: 11. Per the germline V gene, CDR1 is WSHSY and CDR2 is SAAADI. The CDR3 covers 16 residues. The CDR3 DNA sequence: TGCGCCAGCAGTACCCTAGCGGGCCTAGGGGCAGATACGCAGTATTTT. Its protein product is CASSTLAGLGADTQYF.